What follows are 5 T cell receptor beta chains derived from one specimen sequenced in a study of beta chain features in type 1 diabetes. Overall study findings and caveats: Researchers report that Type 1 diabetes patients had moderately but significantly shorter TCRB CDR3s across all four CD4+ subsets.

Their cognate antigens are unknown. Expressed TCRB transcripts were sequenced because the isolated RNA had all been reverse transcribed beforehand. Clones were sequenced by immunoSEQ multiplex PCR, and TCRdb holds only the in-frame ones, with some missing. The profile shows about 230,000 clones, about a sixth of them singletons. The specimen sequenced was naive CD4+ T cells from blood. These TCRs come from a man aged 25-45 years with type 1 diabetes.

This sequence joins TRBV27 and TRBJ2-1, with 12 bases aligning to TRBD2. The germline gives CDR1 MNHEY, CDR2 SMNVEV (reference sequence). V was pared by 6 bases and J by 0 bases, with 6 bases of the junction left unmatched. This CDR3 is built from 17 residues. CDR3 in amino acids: CASSDPSGRASYNEQFF. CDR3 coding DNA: TGTGCCAGCAGCGACCCTAGCGGGAGGGCCTCCTACAATGAGCAGTTCTTC.

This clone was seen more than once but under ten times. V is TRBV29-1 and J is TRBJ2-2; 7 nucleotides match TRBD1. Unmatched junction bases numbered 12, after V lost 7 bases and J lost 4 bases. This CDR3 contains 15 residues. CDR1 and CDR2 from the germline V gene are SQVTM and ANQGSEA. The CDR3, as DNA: TGCAGCGCCACGGACAGGATCTCCGGCACCGGGGAGCTGTTTTTT. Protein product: CSATDRISGTGELFF.

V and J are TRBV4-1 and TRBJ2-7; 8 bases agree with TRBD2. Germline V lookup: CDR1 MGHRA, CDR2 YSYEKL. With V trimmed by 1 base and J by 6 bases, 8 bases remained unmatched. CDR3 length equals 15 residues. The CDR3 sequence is CASSQVTSAVGEQYF. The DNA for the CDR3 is TGCGCCAGCAGCCAAGTGACTAGCGCGGTTGGCGAGCAGTACTTC.

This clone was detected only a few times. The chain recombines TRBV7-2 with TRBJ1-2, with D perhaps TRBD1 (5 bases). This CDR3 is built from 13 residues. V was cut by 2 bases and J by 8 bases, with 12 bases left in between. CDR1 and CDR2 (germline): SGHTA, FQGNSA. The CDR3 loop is CASSLIVGDGYTF. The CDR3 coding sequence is TGTGCCAGCAGCTTAATCGTTGGGGACGGCTACACCTTC.

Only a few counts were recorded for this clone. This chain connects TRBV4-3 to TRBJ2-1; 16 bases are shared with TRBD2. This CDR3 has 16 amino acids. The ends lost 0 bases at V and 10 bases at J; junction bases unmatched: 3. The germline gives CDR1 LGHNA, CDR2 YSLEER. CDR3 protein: CASSQEGLAGGREQFF. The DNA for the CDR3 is TGCGCCAGCAGCCAAGAGGGACTAGCGGGAGGGAGGGAGCAGTTCTTC.